The 8 T cell receptor beta chains below were found in one sample sequenced in a study of blood T cell repertoires in COVID-19. TCRdb's table, derived via immunoSEQ multiplex PCR, lists solely in-frame clones and lacks some. The table shows 200,000 to 250,000 clones, with 81% occurring only once. Sample: PBMCs or T cells enriched from blood (not recorded which). The receptors originated from a woman between 45 and 60 years old with acute COVID-19.

This sequence joins TRBV30 and TRBJ2-5; 7 bases map to TRBD2. This CDR3 is built from 14 residues. CDR1 is GTSNPN, CDR2 SVGIG, per germline (reference sequence). The V gene end was trimmed by 5 bases and the J gene end by 5 bases; junction bases not matched to a gene: 11. CDR3 sequence (DNA): TGTGCCTGGGGGAGGGAAGGACCTCGGGAGACCCAGTACTTC. Translated: CAWGREGPRETQYF.

The V and J genes are TRBV5-1 and TRBJ2-2, with 8 positions matching TRBD1. Germline lookup yields CDR1 SGHRS and CDR2 YFSETQ. The J segment lost 0 bases and the V segment lost 3 bases, leaving 4 bases of the junction unmatched. The CDR3 spans 16 residues. The CDR3 protein is CASSSRTGSNTGELFF. CDR3 sequence (DNA): TGCGCCAGCAGCTCACGGACAGGGTCGAACACCGGGGAGCTGTTTTTT.

The table lists this clone with a count of one. The chain recombines TRBV5-5 with TRBJ1-6; the match to TRBD1 covers 8 bases. The ends lost 4 bases at V and 5 bases at J; junction bases unmatched: 11. Looked up from germline, CDR1 is SGHKS and CDR2 is YYEKEE (reference sequence). This CDR3 spans 17 amino acids. CDR3 sequence reads: CASSQRLTGANNSPLHF. CDR3 nucleotides: TGTGCCAGCAGCCAAAGACTGACAGGGGCTAATAATTCACCCCTCCACTTT.

The chain links TRBV4-3 to TRBJ1-3; D unresolved. This CDR3 region has 15 residues. In germline, CDR1 is LGHNA, CDR2 YSLEER. Trimming left V 0 bases short and J 2 bases short, with 8 bases between. The CDR3 loop reads CASSQDFGAGNTIYF. The CDR3 DNA follows: TGCGCCAGCAGCCAAGACTTCGGAGCTGGAAACACCATATATTTT.

Comment on this clone: At the DNA level, this CDR3 is encoded by other sequences in the same sample as well. This chain links TRBV18 with TRBJ2-2; TRBD1 aligns across 8 bases. Germline CDR1 reads KGHSH; CDR2 reads LQKENI. V shed 3 bases and J 2 bases; nucleotides not matched to a gene: 2. The CDR3 runs to 15 residues. The CDR3, as DNA: TGTGCCAGCTCACCCGGACAGGGTAACACCGGGGAGCTGTTTTTT. It yields the protein CASSPGQGNTGELFF.

The V call is TRBV7-2, the J call TRBJ2-5; TRBD1 matches 8 bases. This CDR3 spans 16 amino acids. Germline CDR1 reads SGHTA; CDR2 reads FQGNSA. Trimming took 2 bases from V and 1 from J; bases not matched to a gene: 6. DNA for the CDR3: TGTGCCAGCAGCTTAAGGGGCACAGGGGGCCAAGAGACCCAGTACTTC. Protein: CASSLRGTGGQETQYF.

V and J are TRBV6-4 and TRBJ2-3, with D perhaps matching TRBD2 (7 bases). The V end was cut by 3 bases, the J end by 6 bases, with 10 bases between. In germline, CDR1 is MRHNA, CDR2 SNTAGT. CDR3 size: 13 residues. CDR3 sequence (DNA): TGTGCCAGCAGTGAACAGGGAGGGGATACGCAGTATTTT. This encodes CASSEQGGDTQYF.

J is TRBJ2-1 and V is TRBV10-3, with D unresolved. Between the trimmed V and J ends, which lost 2 bases and 10 bases, there was a span of 9 bases. CDR1 and CDR2 from the germline V gene are ENHRY and SYGVKD. CDR3 length equals 12 residues. For the CDR3, the DNA is TGTGCCATCAGTGAGACAGATTACGAGCAGTTCTTC. Protein product: CAISETDYEQFF.